This T cell receptor beta chain appears in the sequencing data of a study of response to subunit inactivated influenza vaccine (dated by TCRdb to 2016 to 2019). Looking at the study overall: Deep quantitative T cell receptor repertoire profiling was used in the study to track responses to a trivalent subunit inactivated influenza vaccine.

The germline V gene encodes CDR1 MNHEY and CDR2 SVGAGI. The germline V end is reduced by 3 bases and the J end by 7 bases; junction bases left unmatched: 6. Including cysteine and phenylalanine, the CDR3 has 15 amino acids. Just the 45-base CDR3 DNA is kept, in frame starting at base 1. This clonotype was seen a handful of times. Which antigen it targets is not known. The sample holds no much larger clone one base away, and base qualities are not on file. The library was generated by RT-PCR. Sequencing relied on an Illumina HiSeq 2500. TCRdb reworked the public reads: Q25 trimming with fastp, MiXCR clone assembly, productive beta chains retained. Rows are combined by CDR3 protein, so each entry shows the most common genes and DNA. This sample holds hundreds of thousands of distinct CDR3 sequences; around 13% were observed only once. The ten most abundant clones make up 7.5% to 8% of the sample. Results the study describes overall, beyond this receptor: The authors suggested that each seasonal influenza vaccination may recruit only a limited number of new T cells.

The chain is encoded by TRBV6-5 joined to TRBJ1-5; TRBD1 matches 10 bases in the middle. The clonotype originates from a man in his fifties who received an inactivated influenza vaccine. Donor details come from another sample of the same person, matched by shared clones. Sample: PBMCs from blood, taken approximately 15 days before vaccination. The sequenced DNA is TGTGCCAGCAGTTATTACGGGACAGGGGCACAGCCCCAGCATTTT. This is translated as CASSYYGTGAQPQHF.